What follows describes a single T cell receptor beta chain. Its target is unknown. This sample was taken from a study of lymphopenia after photon versus proton radiotherapy. Study results and limitations: Larger post-nadir TCR diversity loss correlated inversely with survival in deceased patients. Better survival with proton therapy was suggested as possible, not demonstrated. After the lymphocyte nadir, photon-treated repertoires showed oligoclonal expansion, especially of CD8+ Temra cells. Photon-treated patients lost naive T cells and TCR diversity; proton-treated stayed stable.

The table came from immunoSEQ multiplex PCR; TCRdb's copy has only in-frame clones and leaves some out. This table has roughly 63,000 clones, roughly 83% appearing once. The CDR3 contains 12 residues. V lost 7 bases, J lost 6 bases, and 9 bases lay in between. The germline V gene encodes CDR1 MDHEN and CDR2 SYDVKM. This TCR came from a man aged 55 to 70 with pancreatic cancer. The sample here was peripheral blood, taken from a patient treated with proton-based radiotherapy. V usage is TRBV28 and J usage is TRBJ2-2; D unclear. As DNA, the CDR3 is TGTGCCAGCACTTACGGGTCCGGGGAGCTGTTTTTT. It codes for CASTYGSGELFF.